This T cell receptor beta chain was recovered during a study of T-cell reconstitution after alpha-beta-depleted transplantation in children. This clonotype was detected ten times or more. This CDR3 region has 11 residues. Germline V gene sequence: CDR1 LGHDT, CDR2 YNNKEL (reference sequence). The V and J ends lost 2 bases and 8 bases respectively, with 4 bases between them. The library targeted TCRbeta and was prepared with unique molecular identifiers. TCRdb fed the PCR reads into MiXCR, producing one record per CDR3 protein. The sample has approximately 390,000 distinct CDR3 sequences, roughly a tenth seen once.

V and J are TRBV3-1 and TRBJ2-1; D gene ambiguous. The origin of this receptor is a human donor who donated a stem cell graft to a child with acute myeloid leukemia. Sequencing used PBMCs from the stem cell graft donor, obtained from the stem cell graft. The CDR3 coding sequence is TGTGCCAGCAGCCAAATGTATGAGCAGTTCTTC. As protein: CASSQMYEQFF.